The present T cell receptor (beta chain) was sequenced within a study of blood T cell repertoires in COVID-19. Overall study: Acute and convalescent COVID-19 samples came from the United States, Italy and Spain. PBMCs, B-cell-depleted T cells, or T cells provided the cDNA or gDNA that made up the material.

CDR3 length: 16 amino acids. With V trimmed by 0 bases and J by 2 bases, 6 bases remained unmatched. Germline V gene lookup returns CDR1 SGHKS and CDR2 YYEKEE (reference sequence). Original processing methods: The assay estimated nucleated cells by amplifying reference gene primers. The data were produced by immunoSEQ multiplex PCR, yet TCRdb's version contains in-frame clones alone and is incomplete. V and J calls and clone size are copied from that table; D and trimming were computed from the DNA. The sample holds 240,000 or so clones, about 79% seen once. The sequence was obtained from a woman of 80 years or more with acute or convalescent COVID-19. Sequencing used peripheral blood. The rearrangement joins TRBV5-5 to TRBJ2-3; TRBD2 matches at 7 bases. The CDR3 DNA is TGTGCCAGCAGCTTGGATGGGACTACCTACACAGATACGCAGTATTTT. This gives the protein CASSLDGTTYTDTQYF.